This paragraph covers one T cell receptor (beta chain) sequence. This specimen belongs to a study of blood T cell repertoires in COVID-19. Background on the study: PBMCs, B-cell-depleted T cells, or T cells provided the cDNA or gDNA that made up the material.

Authors' analysis steps: Nucleated cell number was recorded as an estimate derived from reference gene primer amplification. Generated by immunoSEQ multiplex PCR, the TCRdb table keeps only in-frame clones and is missing some. The V and J calls and clone size are taken from that table; D and trimming were inferred from the DNA. The sample records about 230,000 clones, 80% to 90% being singletons. This clonotype was obtained from a man aged 40-55 years with active or convalescent COVID-19. Sequenced sample: peripheral blood.

The CDR3 is CASSQSNSNQPQHF. For the CDR3, the DNA is TGTGCCAGCAGCCAGAGTAATAGCAATCAGCCCCAGCATTTT. V and J are TRBV3-1 (or the pseudogene TRBV3-2) and TRBJ1-5; no clear D. Trimming took 3 bases from V and 0 from J, leaving 6 bases between them. Germline V gene data show CDR1 as LGHDT and CDR2 as YNNKEL (reference sequence). The CDR3 extends over 14 amino acids.